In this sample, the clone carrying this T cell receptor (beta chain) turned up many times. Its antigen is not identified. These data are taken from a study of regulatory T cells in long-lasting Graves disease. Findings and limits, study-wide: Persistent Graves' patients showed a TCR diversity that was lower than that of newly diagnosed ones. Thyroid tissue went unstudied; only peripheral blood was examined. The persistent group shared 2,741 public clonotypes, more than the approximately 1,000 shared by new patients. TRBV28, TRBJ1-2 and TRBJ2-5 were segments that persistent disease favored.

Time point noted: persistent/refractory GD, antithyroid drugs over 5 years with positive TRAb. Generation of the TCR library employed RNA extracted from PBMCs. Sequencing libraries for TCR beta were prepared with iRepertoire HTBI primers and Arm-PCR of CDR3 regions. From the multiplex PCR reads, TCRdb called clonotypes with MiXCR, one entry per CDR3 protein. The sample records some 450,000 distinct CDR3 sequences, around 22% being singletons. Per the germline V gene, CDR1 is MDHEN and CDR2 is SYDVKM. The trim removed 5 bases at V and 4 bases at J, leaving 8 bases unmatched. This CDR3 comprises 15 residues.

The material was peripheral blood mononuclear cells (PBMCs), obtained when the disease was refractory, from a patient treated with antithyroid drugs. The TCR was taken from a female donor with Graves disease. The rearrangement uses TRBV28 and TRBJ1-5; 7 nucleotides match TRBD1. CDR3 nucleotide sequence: TGTGCCAGCAGTCCGACGACAGGGCTTAATCAGCCCCAGCATTTT. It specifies CASSPTTGLNQPQHF.